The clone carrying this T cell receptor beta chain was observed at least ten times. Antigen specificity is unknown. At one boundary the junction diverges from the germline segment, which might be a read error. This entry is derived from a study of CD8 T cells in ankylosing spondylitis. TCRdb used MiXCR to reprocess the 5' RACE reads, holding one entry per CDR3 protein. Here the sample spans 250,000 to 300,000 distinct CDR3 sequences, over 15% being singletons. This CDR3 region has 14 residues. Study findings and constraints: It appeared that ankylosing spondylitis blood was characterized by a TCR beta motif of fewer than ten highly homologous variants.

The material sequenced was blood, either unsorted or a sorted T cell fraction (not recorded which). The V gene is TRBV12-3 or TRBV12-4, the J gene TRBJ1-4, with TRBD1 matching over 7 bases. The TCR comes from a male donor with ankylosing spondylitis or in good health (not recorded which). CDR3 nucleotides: TGTGCCAGCAGTCCCGACAGGGCGGGGGAAAAACTTTTTTTT. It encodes CASSPDRAGEKLFF.